This passage covers 16 T cell receptor beta chains from one sample sequenced in a study of beta chain features in type 1 diabetes. General study findings and limits: The study found moderately but significantly shorter TCRB CDR3s in all four CD4+ subsets of Type 1 diabetes patients.

Isolated RNA was reverse transcribed in full, so expressed TCRB transcripts were sequenced. Produced via immunoSEQ multiplex PCR; TCRdb's table is partial and in-frame only. The table shows more than 55,000 clones, with around 50% occurring only once. Their recognized antigens are unknown. Sequenced input: Tregs from blood. The receptors were sampled from a woman aged 40-49 years with type 1 diabetes.

The V call is TRBV6-4, the J call TRBJ2-2; unclear D gene. V was shortened by 8 bases and J by 4 bases, with 14 bases between the two germline ends. CDR1 MRHNA and CDR2 SNTAGT come from the germline V gene. The CDR3 loop spans 14 amino acids. The CDR3 DNA follows: TGTGCCAGCGCCGAAACATTGCTCACCGGGGAGCTGTTTTTT. Its translation is CASAETLLTGELFF.

The chain carries TRBV7-3 and TRBJ2-7; 7 bases line up with TRBD2. Trimming took 4 bases from V and 6 from J; bases not matched to a gene: 3. Germline assignment: CDR1 SGHTA and CDR2 FQGTGA. This CDR3 has 12 residues. CDR3 DNA sequence: TGTGCCAGCAGCTCTGAGCGGGGCGAGCAGTACTTC. Residues: CASSSERGEQYF. Full variable domain (outside the CDR3, taken from reference TRBV7-3 and TRBJ2-7): GAGVSQTPSNKVTEKGKYVELRCDPISGHTALYWYRQSLGQGPEFLIYFQGTGAADDSGLPNDRFFAVRPEGSVSTLKIQRTERGDSAVYLCASSSERGEQYFGPGTRLTVT.

CDR3 sequence (DNA): TGCGCCAGCAGCCCCTACAGGGGGCTCGGGGAAAAACTGTTTTTT. Residues: CASSPYRGLGEKLFF. The rearrangement links TRBV4-1 to TRBJ1-4, with 9 bases fitting TRBD1. CDR1 and CDR2 (germline): MGHRA, YSYEKL. The V and J ends lost 4 bases and 8 bases, in that order; junction bases with no gene match: 8. The CDR3 consists of 15 residues.

The CDR3 here is CASSGQGGVGDQPQHF. Here the CDR3 DNA reads TGTGCCAGCTCAGGGCAGGGAGGGGTAGGCGATCAGCCCCAGCATTTT. The V call is TRBV18, the J call TRBJ1-5; TRBD1 is a possible D gene (5 bases). The CDR3 sequence is 16 residues long. Germline CDR1 KGHSH, CDR2 LQKENI. The V end lost 5 bases, the J end lost 5 bases, and 19 bases lay between the germline ends. The full variable domain, its missing parts supplied by reference TRBV18 and TRBJ1-5, is NAGVMQNPRHLVRRRGQEARLRCSPMKGHSHVYWYRQLPEEGLKFMVYLQKENIIDESGMPKERFSAEFPKEGPSILRIQQVVRGDSAAYFCASSGQGGVGDQPQHFGDGTRLSIL.

The chain uses TRBV5-4 and TRBJ2-6; D ambiguous. Per the germline V gene, CDR1 is SGHNT and CDR2 is YYREEE (reference sequence). Trimming pared 3 bases from V and 0 bases from J, leaving 4 bases between. The CDR3 sequence is 14 residues long. The CDR3 nucleotides read TGTGCCAGCAGCTCTACCTCTGGGGCCAACGTCCTGACTTTC. This translates into CASSSTSGANVLTF.

This rearrangement joins TRBV5-6 to TRBJ2-2; D is ambiguous. Germline V gene sequence: CDR1 SGHDT, CDR2 YYEEEE. The CDR3 is 16 amino acids. Trimming took off 3 bases at V and 1 base at J, with 13 bases between the two ends. CDR3 DNA: TGTGCCAGCAGCTCGAGGCGCTCGTTGAACACCGGGGAGCTGTTTTTT. Protein sequence: CASSSRRSLNTGELFF.

The genes are TRBV6-6 and TRBJ1-2, with D possibly being TRBD1 (5 bases). CDR1 is MNHNY, CDR2 SVGAGI, per germline (reference sequence). The CDR3 is 15 residues long. V gave up 2 bases and J gave up 4 bases, with 14 bases separating them. The CDR3 here is CASSYNVADTYGYTF. CDR3 in DNA: TGTGCCAGCAGTTACAATGTGGCGGACACCTATGGCTACACCTTC.

This rearrangement joins TRBV2 to TRBJ1-2; TRBD1 agrees at 10 bases. The CDR3 runs to 13 residues. Germline V gives CDR1 SNHLY, CDR2 FYNNEI. Trimming took 8 bases from V and 8 from J; bases not matched to a gene: 8. In DNA, the CDR3 is TGTGCCAGCGTGAGGGACAGGGGAAGCGGCTACACCTTC. Translation gives CASVRDRGSGYTF.

The chain employs TRBV19 and TRBJ2-2; the D gene is possibly TRBD1 (5 bases). Trimming cost V 5 bases and J 4 bases, with 17 bases left between them. This CDR3 is 16 amino acids long. CDR1 is LNHDA and CDR2 is SQIVND in the germline V gene (reference sequence). The CDR3 here is CASSPATARSTGELFF. The CDR3 DNA reads as TGTGCCAGTAGTCCAGCGACAGCCCGAAGCACCGGGGAGCTGTTTTTT.

This clone was seen once. The chain joins TRBV7-2 to TRBJ1-5; D is possibly TRBD1 (5 bases). CDR1 and CDR2 from the germline V gene are SGHTA and FQGNSA. The V gene lost 5 bases and the J gene lost 3 bases, with 14 bases spanning the gap. This CDR3 has 15 amino acids. The CDR3 loop reads CASSPVAGANQPQHF. DNA for the CDR3: TGTGCCAGCAGCCCCGTTGCTGGGGCCAATCAGCCCCAGCATTTT.

This clone has only a few counts. This chain links TRBV28 with TRBJ1-5; TRBD1 matches 7 bases. Germline values: CDR1 MDHEN, CDR2 SYDVKM. Unmatched junction bases numbered 6, after V lost 3 bases and J lost 7 bases. This CDR3 has 14 amino acids. Here the CDR3 DNA reads TGTGCCAGCAGTTTGGTTAACAGGGGACAGCCCCAGCATTTT. Protein: CASSLVNRGQPQHF.

The V and J genes are TRBV19 and TRBJ2-5; 8 nucleotides match TRBD1. There are 15 residues in the CDR3. J lost 4 bases, V lost 10 bases, and 14 bases had no gene match. Germline V gives CDR1 LNHDA, CDR2 SQIVND (reference sequence). The CDR3 DNA is TGTGCCACCAAAACAGGACAGGGCACTACAGAGACCCAGTACTTC. This gives the protein CATKTGQGTTETQYF.

Regarding this clone: Additional DNA sequences in this sample encode the identical CDR3. CDR3 loop: CASSLEGYYGYTF. CDR3 sequence (DNA): TGTGCCAGCAGCTTAGAGGGATATTACGGCTACACCTTC. The chain recombines TRBV5-6 with TRBJ1-2; no firm D call. Between the trimmed V and J ends, which lost 2 bases and 8 bases, there was a span of 13 bases. CDR1 and CDR2 from the germline V gene are SGHDT and YYEEEE. The CDR3 spans 13 residues.

The J gene is TRBJ1-5, the V gene TRBV19; D is possibly TRBD1 (5 bases). The V end lost 3 bases, the J end lost 0 bases, and 12 bases lay between the germline ends. CDR3 length: 16 amino acids. The germline gives CDR1 LNHDA, CDR2 SQIVND (reference sequence). Here the CDR3 reads CASSILGGFSNQPQHF. The CDR3 coding sequence is TGTGCCAGTAGTATCCTGGGGGGGTTTAGCAATCAGCCCCAGCATTTT.

V usage is TRBV5-1 and J usage is TRBJ2-1; 12 nucleotides match TRBD2. Trimming removed 4 bases from V and 6 bases from J; junction bases left unmatched: 5. Germline V lookup: CDR1 SGHRS, CDR2 YFSETQ. The CDR3 covers 15 residues. As DNA, the CDR3 is TGCGCCAGCAGCCCCTCTAGCGGGGGGGGCAATGAGCAGTTCTTC. Translating gives CASSPSSGGGNEQFF.

A few counts support this clone. The chain employs TRBV29-1 and TRBJ1-2; possibly TRBD1 for D (6 bases). The CDR3 is 13 residues long. The V gene's germline CDR1 is SQVTM and CDR2 ANQGSEA. The V end was cut by 6 bases, the J end by 7 bases, with 18 bases between. CDR3 in amino acids: CSVGDRPGRGYTF. The CDR3 DNA follows: TGCAGCGTCGGTGACAGGCCGGGGCGTGGCTACACCTTC.